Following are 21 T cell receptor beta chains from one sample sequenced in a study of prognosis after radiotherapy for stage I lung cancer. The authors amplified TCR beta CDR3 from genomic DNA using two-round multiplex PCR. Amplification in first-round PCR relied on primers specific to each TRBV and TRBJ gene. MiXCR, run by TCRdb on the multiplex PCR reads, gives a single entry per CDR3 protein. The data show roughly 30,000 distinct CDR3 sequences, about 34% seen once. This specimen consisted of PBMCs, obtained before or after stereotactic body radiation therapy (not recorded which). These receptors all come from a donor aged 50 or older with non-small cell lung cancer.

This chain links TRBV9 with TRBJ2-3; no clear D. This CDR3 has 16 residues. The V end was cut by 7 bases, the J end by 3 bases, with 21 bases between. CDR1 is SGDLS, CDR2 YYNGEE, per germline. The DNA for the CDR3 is TGTGCCAGCGCCCCTTCGCGTGAGGTGGGTACAGATACGCAGTATTTT. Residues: CASAPSREVGTDTQYF.

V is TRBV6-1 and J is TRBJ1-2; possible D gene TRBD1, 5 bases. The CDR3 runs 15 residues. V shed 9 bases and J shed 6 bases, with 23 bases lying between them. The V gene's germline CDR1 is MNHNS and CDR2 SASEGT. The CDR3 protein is CASSHNRSKGHGYTF. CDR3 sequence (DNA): TGTGCCAGTAGTCATAACCGAAGTAAGGGGCATGGCTACACCTTC.

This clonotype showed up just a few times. The CDR3 DNA reads as TGCGCCAGCAGCCGCCCCGGGAGAGCTGAAGCTTTCTTT. Encoded protein: CASSRPGRAEAFF. V usage is TRBV4-1 and J usage is TRBJ1-1; no clear D. The CDR3 is 13 residues long. V was shortened by 4 bases and J by 6 bases, with 12 bases between the two germline ends. Germline V gives CDR1 MGHRA, CDR2 YSYEKL.

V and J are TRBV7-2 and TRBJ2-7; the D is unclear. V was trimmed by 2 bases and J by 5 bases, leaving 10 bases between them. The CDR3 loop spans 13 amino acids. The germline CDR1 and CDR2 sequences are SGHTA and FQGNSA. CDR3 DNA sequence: TGTGCCAGCAGCTTATCAGGTTTCAACGAGCAGTACTTC. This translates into CASSLSGFNEQYF.

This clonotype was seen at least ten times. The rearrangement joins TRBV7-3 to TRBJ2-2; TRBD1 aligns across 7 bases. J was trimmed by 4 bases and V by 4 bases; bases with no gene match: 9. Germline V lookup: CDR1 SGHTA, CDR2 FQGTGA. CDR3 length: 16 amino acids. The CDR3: CASSSTGQASTGELFF. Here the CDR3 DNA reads TGTGCCAGCAGCTCTACCGGACAGGCGAGCACCGGGGAGCTGTTTTTT.

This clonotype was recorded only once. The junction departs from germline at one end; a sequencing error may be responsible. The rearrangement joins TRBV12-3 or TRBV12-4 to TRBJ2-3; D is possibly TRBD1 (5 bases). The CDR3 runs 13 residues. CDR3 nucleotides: TGTGCCAGAAGCGCGACACGCACAGGTACGCAGTATTTT. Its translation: CARSATRTGTQYF.

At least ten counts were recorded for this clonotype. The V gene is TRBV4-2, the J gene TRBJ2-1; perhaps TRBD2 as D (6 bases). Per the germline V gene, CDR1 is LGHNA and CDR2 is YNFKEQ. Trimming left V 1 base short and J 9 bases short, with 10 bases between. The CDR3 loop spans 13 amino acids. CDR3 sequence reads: CASSQGRVGEQFF. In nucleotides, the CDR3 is TGTGCCAGCAGCCAAGGGAGGGTAGGTGAGCAGTTCTTC.

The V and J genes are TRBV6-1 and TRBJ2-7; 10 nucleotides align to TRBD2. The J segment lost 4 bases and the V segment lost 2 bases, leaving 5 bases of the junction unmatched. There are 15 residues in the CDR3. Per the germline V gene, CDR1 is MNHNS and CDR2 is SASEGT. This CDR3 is CASSETAGGLYEQYF. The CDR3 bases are TGTGCCAGCAGTGAAACAGCGGGAGGGTTATACGAGCAGTACTTC.

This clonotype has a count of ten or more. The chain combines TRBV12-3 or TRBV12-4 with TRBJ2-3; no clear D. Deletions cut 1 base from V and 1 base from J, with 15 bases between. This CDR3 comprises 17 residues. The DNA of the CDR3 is TGTGCCAGCAGTTTAGAGAGGTCCACCCTTGGCACAGATACGCAGTATTTT. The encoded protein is CASSLERSTLGTDTQYF.

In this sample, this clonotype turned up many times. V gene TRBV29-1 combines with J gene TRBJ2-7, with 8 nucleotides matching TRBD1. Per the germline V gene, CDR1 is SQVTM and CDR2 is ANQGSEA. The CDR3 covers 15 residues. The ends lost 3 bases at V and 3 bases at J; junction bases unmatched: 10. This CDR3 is CSVDGGQGNYYEQYF. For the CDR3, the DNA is TGCAGCGTTGACGGTGGACAGGGAAACTACTACGAGCAGTACTTC.

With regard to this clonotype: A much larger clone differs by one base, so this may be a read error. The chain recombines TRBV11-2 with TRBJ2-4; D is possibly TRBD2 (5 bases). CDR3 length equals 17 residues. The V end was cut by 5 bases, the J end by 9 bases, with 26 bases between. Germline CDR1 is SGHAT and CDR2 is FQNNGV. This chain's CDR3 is CASSHAGEGVVLRIQYF. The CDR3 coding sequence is TGTGCCAGCAGCCATGCCGGTGAGGGAGTGGTCTTGCGCATTCAGTACTTC.

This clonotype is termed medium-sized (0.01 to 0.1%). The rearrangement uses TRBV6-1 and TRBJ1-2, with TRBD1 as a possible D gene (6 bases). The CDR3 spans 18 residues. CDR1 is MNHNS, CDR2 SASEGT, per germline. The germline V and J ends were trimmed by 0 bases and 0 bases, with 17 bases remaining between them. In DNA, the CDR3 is TGTGCCAGCAGTGAAGCGCTGGGACAAGCGTATTCTAACTATGGCTACACCTTC. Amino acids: CASSEALGQAYSNYGYTF.

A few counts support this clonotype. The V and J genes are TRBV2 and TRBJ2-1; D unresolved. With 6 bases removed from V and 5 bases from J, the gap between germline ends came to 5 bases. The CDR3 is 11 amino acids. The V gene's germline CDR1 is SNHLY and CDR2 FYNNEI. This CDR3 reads CASSYDNEQFF. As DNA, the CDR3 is TGTGCCAGCAGCTACGACAATGAGCAGTTCTTC. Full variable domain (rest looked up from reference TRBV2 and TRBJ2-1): EPEVTQTPSHQVTQMGQEVILRCVPISNHLYFYWYRQILGQKVEFLVSFYNNEISEKSEIFDDQFSVERPDGSNFTLKIRSTKLEDSAMYFCASSYDNEQFFGPGTRLTVL.

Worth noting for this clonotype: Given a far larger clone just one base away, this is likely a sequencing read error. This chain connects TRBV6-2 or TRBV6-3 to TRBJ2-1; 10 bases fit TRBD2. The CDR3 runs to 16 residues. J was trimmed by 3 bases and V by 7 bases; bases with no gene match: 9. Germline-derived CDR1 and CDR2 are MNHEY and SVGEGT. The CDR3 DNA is TGTGCCAGCATTCCAGTCGGACTAGCGGTCTACAATGAGCAGTTCTTC. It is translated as CASIPVGLAVYNEQFF.

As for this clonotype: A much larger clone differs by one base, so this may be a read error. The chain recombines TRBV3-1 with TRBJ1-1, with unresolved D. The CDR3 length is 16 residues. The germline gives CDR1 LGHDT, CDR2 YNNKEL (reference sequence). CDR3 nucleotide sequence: TGTGCCAGCAGTCTGAGAGGCGAGGCCTCCTCCACTGAATCTTTCTTT. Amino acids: CASSLRGEASSTESFF.

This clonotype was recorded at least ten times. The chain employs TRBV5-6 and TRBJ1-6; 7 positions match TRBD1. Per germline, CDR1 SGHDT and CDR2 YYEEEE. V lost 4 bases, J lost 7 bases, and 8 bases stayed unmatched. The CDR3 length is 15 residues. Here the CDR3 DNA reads TGTGCCAGCAGCCCAAGGACAGGATCAAATTCACCCCTCCACTTT. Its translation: CASSPRTGSNSPLHF.

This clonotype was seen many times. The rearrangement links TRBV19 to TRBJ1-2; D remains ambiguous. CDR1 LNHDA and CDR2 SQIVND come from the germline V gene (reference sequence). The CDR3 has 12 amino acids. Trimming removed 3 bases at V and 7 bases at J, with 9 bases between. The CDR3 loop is CASSIPNSGYTF. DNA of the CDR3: TGTGCCAGTAGTATCCCGAACAGTGGCTACACCTTC.

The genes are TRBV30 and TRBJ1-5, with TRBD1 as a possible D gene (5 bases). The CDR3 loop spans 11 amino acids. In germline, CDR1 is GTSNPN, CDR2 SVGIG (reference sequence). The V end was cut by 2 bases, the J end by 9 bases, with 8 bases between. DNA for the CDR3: TGTGCCTGGAGTAGGAGGGGGCCCCAGCATTTT. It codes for CAWSRRGPQHF. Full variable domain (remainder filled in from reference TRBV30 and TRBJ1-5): SQTIHQWPATLVQPVGSPLSLECTVEGTSNPNLYWYRQAAGRGLQLLFYSVGIGQISSEVPQNLSASRPQDRQFILSSKKLLLSDSGFYLCAWSRRGPQHFGDGTRLSIL.

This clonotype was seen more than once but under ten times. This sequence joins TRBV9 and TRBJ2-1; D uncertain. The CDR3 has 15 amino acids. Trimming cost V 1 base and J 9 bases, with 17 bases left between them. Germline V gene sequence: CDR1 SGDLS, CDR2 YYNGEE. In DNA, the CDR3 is TGTGCCAGCAGCGTAAGCCCCCAAAGCGCCGGTGAGCAGTTCTTC. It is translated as CASSVSPQSAGEQFF.

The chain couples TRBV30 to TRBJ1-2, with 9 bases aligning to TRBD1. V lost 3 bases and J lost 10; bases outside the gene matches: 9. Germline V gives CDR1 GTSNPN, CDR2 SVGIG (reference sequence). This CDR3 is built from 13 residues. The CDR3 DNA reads TGTGCCTGGAGCCTGACAGGGGGTCATCTCTACACCTTC. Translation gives CAWSLTGGHLYTF.

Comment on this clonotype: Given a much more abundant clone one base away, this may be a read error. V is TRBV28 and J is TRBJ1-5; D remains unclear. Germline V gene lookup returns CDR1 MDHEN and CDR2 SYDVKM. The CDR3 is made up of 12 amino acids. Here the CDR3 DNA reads TGTTCCGCCCGGATTTCCAATCAGCCCCAGCATTTT. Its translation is CSARISNQPQHF.